These 7 T cell receptor beta chains came from one sample sequenced in a study of T cell responses to AZD1222 COVID-19 vaccine. Repertoires were generated with immunoSEQ multiplex PCR, while TCRdb's copy carries only in-frame clones and drops some. The sample lists about 120,000 clones; just over 90% were seen once. Sequencing used peripheral blood, obtained on day 0 of AZD1222 vaccination. The receptors here all came from an adult in good health.

This sequence joins TRBV6-1 and TRBJ1-5, with D perhaps TRBD1 (5 bases). Germline CDR1 reads MNHNS; CDR2 reads SASEGT. The V end was cut by 3 bases, the J end by 0 bases, with 9 bases between. The CDR3 has 15 residues. DNA of the CDR3: TGTGCCAGCAGTGAGGGGACCCATAGCAATCAGCCCCAGCATTTT. Translating it yields CASSEGTHSNQPQHF.

This sequence joins TRBV19 and TRBJ1-2; 7 nucleotides align to TRBD1. After removal of 5 bases from V and 3 bases from J, the junction contained 3 bases not matched to a gene. Per germline, CDR1 LNHDA and CDR2 SQIVND (reference sequence). CDR3 size: 13 residues. As DNA, the CDR3 is TGTGCCAGTAGTCCCGACAGGGACTATGGCTACACCTTC. It specifies CASSPDRDYGYTF.

V usage is TRBV2 and J usage is TRBJ2-7; 7 nucleotides agree with TRBD1. The V segment lost 2 bases and the J segment 4 bases; nucleotides outside the gene matches: 5. Germline V CDR1 and CDR2: SNHLY, FYNNEI. The CDR3 has 14 residues. CDR3 bases: TGTGCCAGCAGTGAATCGGTCAGGGGGTACGAGCAGTACTTC. Its translation is CASSESVRGYEQYF.

This clone appeared once. The chain couples TRBV7-2 to TRBJ2-1, with 9 nucleotides matching TRBD1. V shed 5 bases and J 15 bases; nucleotides not matched to a gene: 17. Per the germline V gene, CDR1 is SGHTA and CDR2 is FQGNSA. The CDR3 has 15 amino acids. The CDR3 reads CASSPGQGFPSRWFF. As DNA, the CDR3 is TGTGCCAGCAGCCCGGGACAGGGTTTTCCCTCCCGCTGGTTCTTC.

This chain joins TRBV18 and TRBJ1-5; a possible D gene is TRBD1 (5 bases). Deletions cut 2 bases from V and 5 bases from J, with 10 bases between. The CDR3 length is 14 residues. Germline V gives CDR1 KGHSH, CDR2 LQKENI. The CDR3 spells CASSPGRGDQPQHF. CDR3 sequence (DNA): TGTGCCAGCTCACCAGGACGGGGGGATCAGCCCCAGCATTTT.

This chain links TRBV3-1 (or the pseudogene TRBV3-2) with TRBJ2-4, with D possibly matching TRBD1 (6 bases). Trimming removed 1 base at V and 6 bases at J, with 13 bases between. CDR1 and CDR2 from the germline V gene are LGHDT and YNNKEL (reference sequence). The CDR3 extends over 15 amino acids. Here the CDR3 reads CASSQGGQNLNIQYF. The CDR3 DNA reads as TGTGCCAGCAGCCAAGGGGGGCAGAACCTAAACATTCAGTACTTC.

The rearrangement links TRBV5-1 to TRBJ1-5; D is undetermined. The V gene's germline CDR1 is SGHRS and CDR2 YFSETQ. V gave up 5 bases and J gave up 0 bases, with 15 bases separating them. The CDR3 spans 16 residues. The CDR3 here is CASRTPRLYSNQPQHF. The CDR3 coding sequence is TGCGCCAGCAGGACGCCCAGACTATATAGCAATCAGCCCCAGCATTTT.